This T cell receptor (beta chain) came from a study of PD-1 blockade in classical Hodgkin lymphoma. Study-wide points: Baseline TCR diversity was reportedly lower in newly diagnosed patients than in healthy donors. It was reported as lower still in relapsed/refractory patients. Unlike CD8+ TCR diversity, which did not rise significantly by C4D1, CD4+ TCR diversity did. Causes of the repertoire differences remain undefined, possibly disease activity or prior therapy. Lower baseline TCR diversity marked trial partial responders and progressors.

The method was immunoSEQ multiplex PCR; TCRdb's version includes in-frame clones alone and lacks a portion of them. The sample has approximately 90,000 clones, 83% seen once. Time point of the sample: cycle 4 day 1 (C4D1), after more than five weeks of nivolumab. Brentuximab vedotin exposure varied, and every patient relapsed after autologous stem cell transplantation. Details on this clone: The antigen is unknown.

V was cut by 1 base and J by 8 bases, with 12 bases left in between. Per the germline V gene, CDR1 is LNHNV and CDR2 is YYDKDF (reference sequence). The CDR3 is made up of 14 amino acids. The sample consisted of peripheral blood mononuclear cells (PBMCs), taken before the fourth cycle of nivolumab. The V call is TRBV15, the J call TRBJ2-1; D could derive from TRBD1 or TRBD2 (5 bases each). The clonotype comes from a human donor with classical Hodgkin lymphoma. DNA of the CDR3: TGTGCCACCAGCAGAGCCTCCCTGGGGGATGAGCAGTTCTTC. Translated: CATSRASLGDEQFF.